The 5 T cell receptor beta chains given below trace back to one sample, sequenced in a study of blood T cell repertoires in COVID-19. Sequenced by immunoSEQ multiplex PCR; TCRdb stores in-frame clones only, minus some. The sample has about 380,000 clones; more than 75% are singletons. Sample: PBMCs or T cells enriched from blood (not recorded which). The receptors stem from a young woman who had recovered from COVID-19.

The rearrangement links TRBV13 to TRBJ1-3, with 8 bases lining up with TRBD1. Germline assignment: CDR1 PRHDT and CDR2 FYEKMQ (reference sequence). This CDR3 has 15 amino acids. The V and J ends lost 5 bases and 4 bases, in that order; junction bases with no gene match: 7. The CDR3 sequence: CASSARRTGGNTIYF. Here the CDR3 DNA reads TGTGCCAGCAGCGCGCGGAGGACAGGGGGAAACACCATATATTTT.

V gene TRBV6-4 combines with J gene TRBJ1-5; 8 positions match TRBD1. Trimming took 4 bases from V and 0 from J; bases not matched to a gene: 8. Germline V gene lookup returns CDR1 MRHNA and CDR2 SNTAGT. This CDR3 contains 17 residues. The CDR3 is CASSALRDRNSNQPQHF. For the CDR3, the DNA is TGTGCCAGCAGTGCCCTCCGGGACAGGAATAGCAATCAGCCCCAGCATTTT.

The chain joins TRBV7-3 to TRBJ1-1; D is unresolved. V lost 5 bases and J lost 2, with 12 bases in between. This CDR3 is 14 amino acids long. Germline-derived CDR1 and CDR2 are SGHTA and FQGTGA. The CDR3 DNA reads TGTGCCAGCAGCCCCCAAGGCGGTAACACTGAAGCTTTCTTT. It is translated as CASSPQGGNTEAFF. The full variable domain, rest sourced from reference TRBV7-3 and TRBJ1-1, is GAGVSQTPSNKVTEKGKYVELRCDPISGHTALYWYRQSLGQGPEFLIYFQGTGAADDSGLPNDRFFAVRPEGSVSTLKIQRTERGDSAVYLCASSPQGGNTEAFFGQGTRLTVV.

In its sample, this clone was seen a few times. This CDR3 is CASSRSDREYTEAFF. The CDR3, as DNA: TGTGCCAGCAGCCGATCTGACAGGGAATACACTGAAGCTTTCTTT. This chain uses TRBV7-9 with TRBJ1-1, with TRBD1 matching over 7 bases. Germline V gene sequence: CDR1 SEHNR, CDR2 FQNEAQ (reference sequence). V shed 5 bases, J shed 3 bases, and the junction held 9 bases outside the gene matches. CDR3 length equals 15 residues.

This chain joins TRBV5-4 and TRBJ2-1; D might be TRBD1 (6 bases). Germline CDR1 SGHNT, CDR2 YYREEE (reference sequence). The length of the CDR3 is 13 residues. Trimming stripped 6 bases from V and 14 bases from J, with 21 bases between. CDR3 nucleotide sequence: TGTGCCAGCACCCCCAAGGTTGGTGCAGGGGAGTTCTTC. This gives the protein CASTPKVGAGEFF.